This T cell receptor (beta chain) derives from a study of blood T cell repertoires in COVID-19. About the study: Some COVID-19 samples were acute and others convalescent; all came from the United States, Italy and Spain. PBMCs, B-cell-depleted T cells, or T cells were the source of the cDNA or gDNA that made up the material.

This CDR3 is built from 15 residues. The ends lost 4 bases at V and 5 bases at J; junction bases unmatched: 5. Germline CDR1 is KGHSH and CDR2 is LQKENI. This clone was recorded once. In the study's own analysis: Cell counts per sample came from amplifying reference gene primers. Clones were sequenced by immunoSEQ multiplex PCR, and TCRdb holds only the in-frame ones, with some missing. V, J and clone size derive from that table, while D and trimming were established from the DNA sequence. The sample yields 100,000 to 150,000 clones, about 82% seen once. The receptor was isolated from a human donor in a cohort sampled during active COVID-19. Sequencing was performed on peripheral blood. The rearrangement links TRBV18 to TRBJ1-4; 9 nucleotides agree with TRBD1. Written as DNA, the CDR3 is TGTGCCAGCTCACTCACAGGGGGCAGGAATGAAAAACTGTTTTTT. It specifies CASSLTGGRNEKLFF.